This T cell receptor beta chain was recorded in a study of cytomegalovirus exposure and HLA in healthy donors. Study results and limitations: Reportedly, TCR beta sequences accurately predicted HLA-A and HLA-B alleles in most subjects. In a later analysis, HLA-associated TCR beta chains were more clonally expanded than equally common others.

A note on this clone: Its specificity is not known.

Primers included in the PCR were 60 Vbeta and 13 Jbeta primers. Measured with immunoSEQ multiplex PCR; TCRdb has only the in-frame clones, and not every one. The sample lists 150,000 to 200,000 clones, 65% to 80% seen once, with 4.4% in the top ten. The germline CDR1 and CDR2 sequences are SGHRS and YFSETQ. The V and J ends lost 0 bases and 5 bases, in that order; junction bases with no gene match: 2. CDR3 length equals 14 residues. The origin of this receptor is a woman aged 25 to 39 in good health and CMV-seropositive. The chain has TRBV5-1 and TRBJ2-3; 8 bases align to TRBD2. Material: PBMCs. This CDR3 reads CASSLVLAGDTQYF. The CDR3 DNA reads TGCGCCAGCAGCTTGGTGCTAGCGGGAGATACGCAGTATTTT.